This passage covers 29 T cell receptor beta chains from one sample sequenced in a study of response to subunit inactivated influenza vaccine. In TCRdb, the RT-PCR reads were re-called with MiXCR into one record per CDR3 protein. The sample shows a few hundred thousand distinct CDR3 sequences, around 13% of them seen only once. Sequences were derived from PBMCs from blood, sampled 12 days after vaccination. These receptors were taken from a man between 45 and 60 years old who received an inactivated influenza vaccine.

This clonotype has just a few counts. This may arise from a read error, as a much more abundant clone is one base away. J is TRBJ2-1 and V is TRBV7-9; possibly TRBD2 for D (6 bases). V was shortened by 4 bases and J by 0 bases, with 7 bases between the two germline ends. CDR1 and CDR2 (germline): SEHNR, FQNEAQ (reference sequence). The CDR3 totals 14 residues. The DNA of the CDR3 is TGTGCCAGCAGCTGGGGGGACTCCTACAATGAGCAGTTCTTC. This encodes CASSWGDSYNEQFF.

The J gene is TRBJ2-7, the V gene TRBV28; D tentatively reads TRBD1 or TRBD2 (7 bases each). The length of the CDR3 is 16 residues. The germline V and J ends were trimmed by 5 bases and 0 bases, with 17 bases remaining between them. Germline CDR1 reads MDHEN; CDR2 reads SYDVKM. In DNA form, the CDR3 reads TGTGCCAGCAGTCGATACAGGGGAGGGAGCTCCTACGAGCAGTACTTC. Its translation: CASSRYRGGSSYEQYF.

This clonotype appeared many times. The V gene is TRBV7-2, the J gene TRBJ2-3; 7 bases fit TRBD2. CDR1 and CDR2 from the germline V gene are SGHTA and FQGNSA. The CDR3 sequence is 14 residues long. J was trimmed by 3 bases and V by 3 bases; bases with no gene match: 3. This CDR3 reads CASSFGTKTDTQYF. The DNA for the CDR3 is TGTGCCAGCAGCTTCGGGACTAAAACAGATACGCAGTATTTT.

This clonotype has more than one count but fewer than ten. J is TRBJ2-3 and V is TRBV28; the D call may be TRBD1 or TRBD2 (7 bases each). V was trimmed by 7 bases and J by 5 bases, leaving 16 bases between them. CDR1 MDHEN and CDR2 SYDVKM come from the germline V gene. This CDR3 has 14 amino acids. The CDR3 DNA sequence: TGTGCCAGCACCCCAGGGGGGGCGGGAGATACGCAGTATTTT. Its protein is CASTPGGAGDTQYF. The full variable domain, completed using reference TRBV28 and TRBJ2-3, is DVKVTQSSRYLVKRTGEKVFLECVQDMDHENMFWYRQDPGLGLRLIYFSYDVKMKEKGDIPEGYSVSREKKERFSLILESASTNQTSMYLCASTPGGAGDTQYFGPGTRLTVL.

The chain links TRBV29-1 to TRBJ2-7; D is unresolved. Germline lookup yields CDR1 SQVTM and CDR2 ANQGSEA. Trimming took 5 bases from V and 2 from J, leaving 22 bases between them. CDR3 length: 16 amino acids. The CDR3 reads CSVLWAGQEGPYEQYF. The CDR3 bases are TGCAGCGTTCTCTGGGCCGGGCAGGAAGGCCCCTACGAGCAGTACTTC.

The chain joins TRBV18 to TRBJ2-7; perhaps D is TRBD1 or TRBD2 (5 bases each). The CDR3 covers 15 residues. Germline assignment: CDR1 KGHSH and CDR2 LQKENI. V dropped 3 bases and J dropped 4 bases, with 16 bases sitting between them. CDR3 region: CASSPPGLGPYEQYF. The CDR3, as DNA: TGTGCCAGCTCACCCCCGGGGCTCGGTCCGTACGAGCAGTACTTC.

The chain joins TRBV20-1 to TRBJ1-5; no clear D. The CDR3 length is 14 residues. Trimming left V 5 bases short and J 5 bases short, with 16 bases between. In germline, CDR1 is DFQATT, CDR2 SNEGSKA (reference sequence). The DNA for the CDR3 is TGCAGTGCTCGTTTTGGGAGTAGGGATCAGCCCCAGCATTTT. Its translation is CSARFGSRDQPQHF.

The chain is built from TRBV27 and TRBJ1-5; D gene uncertain. Trimming pared 3 bases from V and 5 bases from J, leaving 8 bases between. The CDR3 covers 13 residues. In germline, CDR1 is MNHEY, CDR2 SMNVEV (reference sequence). The DNA of the CDR3 is TGTGCCAGCAGTTTGCACTCTGATCAGCCCCAGCATTTT. This translates into CASSLHSDQPQHF.

This clonotype was found a few times. The J gene is TRBJ2-2, the V gene TRBV20-1, with 7 nucleotides matching TRBD1. The trim removed 3 bases at V and 4 bases at J, leaving 5 bases unmatched. The CDR3 is 14 residues long. The germline CDR1 and CDR2 sequences are DFQATT and SNEGSKA (reference sequence). The CDR3 loop reads CSARTGSGTGELFF. The DNA of the CDR3 is TGCAGTGCTAGGACAGGGAGTGGCACCGGGGAGCTGTTTTTT.

This clonotype has a handful of counts. The chain couples TRBV7-2 to TRBJ2-1; 9 bases map to TRBD2. After removal of 5 bases from V and 2 bases from J, the junction contained 4 bases not matched to a gene. The germline gives CDR1 SGHTA, CDR2 FQGNSA. The CDR3 is 15 residues long. CDR3 in DNA: TGTGCCAGCAGCATTAGCGGGAGAGCCTACAATGAGCAGTTCTTC. Its protein product is CASSISGRAYNEQFF.

This chain connects TRBV7-8 to TRBJ2-1; D is ambiguous. Germline V lookup: CDR1 SGHVS, CDR2 FQNEAQ. CDR3 size: 19 residues. The germline V and J ends were trimmed by 0 bases and 3 bases, with 21 bases remaining between them. Here the CDR3 DNA reads TGTGCCAGCAGCTTAGCGCAACTTAGGCTAACCTATTACTACAATGAGCAGTTCTTC. This sequence encodes CASSLAQLRLTYYYNEQFF.

This clonotype was detected a few times. This rearrangement joins TRBV9 to TRBJ1-1; TRBD1 matches at 7 bases. Germline V gene data show CDR1 as SGDLS and CDR2 as YYNGEE. The length of the CDR3 is 14 residues. Losses at the gene ends were 4 bases for V and 7 bases for J; bases not matched to a gene: 10. The CDR3 loop is CASSPTGGGGEAFF. CDR3 sequence (DNA): TGTGCCAGCAGCCCGACGGGAGGGGGCGGTGAAGCTTTCTTT.

This clonotype was detected many times. The gene calls are TRBV12-3 or TRBV12-4 and TRBJ2-2; tentatively, D is TRBD1 (6 bases). With 6 bases removed from V and 4 bases from J, the gap between germline ends came to 12 bases. The CDR3 covers 14 residues. The CDR3 loop is CASSRDILTGELFF. The DNA for the CDR3 is TGTGCCAGCAGCCGGGACATCCTCACCGGGGAGCTGTTTTTT.

This clonotype was recorded a few times. The chain employs TRBV30 and TRBJ2-3, with D maybe TRBD2 (5 bases). In germline, CDR1 is GTSNPN, CDR2 SVGIG (reference sequence). The CDR3 contains 14 residues. Trimming stripped 0 bases from V and 6 bases from J, with 13 bases between. DNA of the CDR3: TGTGCCTGGAGTGTAACTAGTGGTGCCGATACGCAGTATTTT. This sequence encodes CAWSVTSGADTQYF.

This clonotype was counted only a few times. The rearrangement links TRBV12-3 or TRBV12-4 to TRBJ2-3, with 10 nucleotides matching TRBD2. There are 15 residues in the CDR3. V lost 6 bases and J lost 4; bases outside the gene matches: 7. CDR3 sequence reads: CASRETSGVADTQYF. The CDR3 DNA sequence: TGTGCCAGCAGGGAAACTAGCGGGGTCGCAGATACGCAGTATTTT.

This clonotype showed up just once. Written as DNA, the CDR3 is TGTGCCAGTAGTATAGTCGGGAGGGCCAATGAGCAGTTCTTC. Translated: CASSIVGRANEQFF. This chain connects TRBV19 to TRBJ2-1; TRBD2 matches at 8 bases. V trimming: 1 base; J trimming: 6 bases; junction bases outside the gene matches: 2. The CDR3 runs to 14 residues. From germline, CDR1 is LNHDA and CDR2 SQIVND (reference sequence). Using reference TRBV19 and TRBJ2-1 for the parts outside the CDR3, the full variable domain is DGGITQSPKYLFRKEGQNVTLSCEQNLNHDAMYWYRQDPGQGLRLIYYSQIVNDFQKGDIAEGYSVSREKKESFPLTVTSAQKNPTAFYLCASSIVGRANEQFFGPGTRLTVL.

This clonotype was picked up a small number of times. The J gene is TRBJ2-1, the V gene TRBV7-9; D is unresolved. Deletions cut 5 bases from V and 6 bases from J, with 17 bases between. The CDR3 has 15 residues. Germline CDR1 is SEHNR and CDR2 is FQNEAQ (reference sequence). The CDR3 sequence is CASSQQKGFINEQFF. In DNA, the CDR3 is TGTGCCAGCAGCCAGCAGAAGGGTTTTATCAATGAGCAGTTCTTC.

In regard to this clonotype: One end of the junction does not line up with germline, which may come from a read error. V usage is TRBV25-1 and J usage is TRBJ2-3, with a weak D call TRBD2 (6 bases). The CDR3 has 11 residues. In germline, CDR1 is MGHDK, CDR2 SYGVNS. CDR3 loop: CASSAGTREIF. The DNA for the CDR3 is TGTGCCAGCAGTGCCGGGACTCGGGAAATATTT.

The rearrangement links TRBV12-3 or TRBV12-4 to TRBJ1-1, with D tentatively TRBD1 (5 bases). The CDR3 extends over 14 amino acids. V gave up 1 base and J gave up 3 bases, with 9 bases separating them. For the CDR3, the DNA is TGTGCCAGCAGTTTAGTCCGGGGGGACACTGAAGCTTTCTTT. Translation gives CASSLVRGDTEAFF.

In this sample, this clonotype turned up many times. The V gene is TRBV29-1, the J gene TRBJ1-2; D not certain. CDR3 size: 9 residues. Germline V gene lookup returns CDR1 SQVTM and CDR2 ANQGSEA. V dropped 0 bases and J dropped 8 bases, with 1 base sitting between them. CDR3 residues: CSVEEGYTF. CDR3 nucleotide sequence: TGCAGCGTTGAAGAGGGCTACACCTTC.

This rearrangement joins TRBV2 to TRBJ1-5; D uncertain. TRBJ2-3 explains the end of the DNA better; the J call may be wrong. Germline CDR1 and CDR2: SNHLY and FYNNEI. This CDR3 region has 13 residues. The CDR3 is CASSGGSYQPQYF. CDR3 DNA: TGTGCCAGCAGTGGTGGGTCATATCAGCCCCAGTATTTT.

This clonotype was seen more than once but under ten times. The chain combines TRBV28 with TRBJ2-1; no definite D call. Germline values: CDR1 MDHEN, CDR2 SYDVKM. The CDR3 spans 11 residues. This chain's CDR3 is CAGSKLNEQFF. The CDR3 DNA is TGTGCGGGGTCTAAACTGAATGAGCAGTTCTTC.

The V and J genes are TRBV12-3 or TRBV12-4 and TRBJ1-5; D is unresolved. Trimming took off 3 bases at V and 1 base at J, with 10 bases between the two ends. The CDR3 is 15 amino acids. As DNA, the CDR3 is TGTGCCAGCAGTTTCGGATCTGGGAGCAATCAGCCCCAGCATTTT. It yields the protein CASSFGSGSNQPQHF.

The chain uses TRBV6-5 and TRBJ2-1, with D hard to call. V shed 0 bases and J shed 2 bases, with 11 bases lying between them. Germline V lookup: CDR1 MNHEY, CDR2 SVGAGI. This CDR3 is 16 amino acids long. Written as DNA, the CDR3 is TGTGCCAGCAGTTACTCGGCAGCTTTAACCTACAATGAGCAGTTCTTC. Translated, it gives CASSYSAALTYNEQFF.

The chain employs TRBV3-1 and TRBJ1-5; no definite D call. The CDR3 length is 17 residues. Germline values: CDR1 LGHDT, CDR2 YNNKEL (reference sequence). Trimming removed 5 bases at V and 4 bases at J, with 21 bases between. DNA for the CDR3: TGTGCCAGCAGCGAAGGGTTAGGCAGACAAGGGAATCAGCCCCAGCATTTT. Translating gives CASSEGLGRQGNQPQHF.

V usage is TRBV14 and J usage is TRBJ2-5; D remains ambiguous. The V gene lost 0 bases and the J gene lost 2 bases, with 7 bases spanning the gap. This CDR3 is 14 amino acids long. Germline loops: CDR1 SGHDN, CDR2 FVKESK. CDR3 residues: CASSQEVGQETQYF. CDR3 nucleotides: TGTGCCAGCAGCCAAGAGGTTGGGCAAGAGACCCAGTACTTC.

This clonotype was counted only a few times. The rearrangement uses TRBV9 and TRBJ1-5, with 12 bases matching TRBD1. Unmatched junction bases numbered 7, after V lost 0 bases and J lost 6 bases. In germline, CDR1 is SGDLS, CDR2 YYNGEE. The CDR3 runs to 17 residues. CDR3 bases: TGTGCCAGCAGCGTAGACTCCGGGACAGGGGGCACTCAGCCCCAGCATTTT. As protein: CASSVDSGTGGTQPQHF.

This chain uses TRBV6-2 or TRBV6-3 with TRBJ1-2; no definite D call. This CDR3 comprises 14 residues. CDR1 is MNHEY, CDR2 SVGEGT, per germline. Trimming took off 7 bases at V and 0 bases at J, with 12 bases between the two ends. CDR3: CASTDLTSNYGYTF. The CDR3 nucleotides are TGTGCCAGCACCGACCTGACCTCTAACTATGGCTACACCTTC.

There are many counts of this clonotype. The rearrangement joins TRBV5-1 to TRBJ2-1; 7 nucleotides line up with TRBD1. Germline assignment: CDR1 SGHRS and CDR2 YFSETQ. The CDR3 loop spans 15 amino acids. V shed 4 bases, J shed 4 bases, and the junction held 8 bases outside the gene matches. CDR3 DNA: TGCGCCAGCAGCATCGGGACAGCCAATTACAATGAGCAGTTCTTC. Translating gives CASSIGTANYNEQFF. The full variable domain, rest sourced from reference TRBV5-1 and TRBJ2-1, is KAGVTQTPRYLIKTRGQQVTLSCSPISGHRSVSWYQQTPGQGLQFLFEYFSETQRNKGNFPGRFSGRQFSNSRSEMNVSTLELGDSALYLCASSIGTANYNEQFFGPGTRLTVL.